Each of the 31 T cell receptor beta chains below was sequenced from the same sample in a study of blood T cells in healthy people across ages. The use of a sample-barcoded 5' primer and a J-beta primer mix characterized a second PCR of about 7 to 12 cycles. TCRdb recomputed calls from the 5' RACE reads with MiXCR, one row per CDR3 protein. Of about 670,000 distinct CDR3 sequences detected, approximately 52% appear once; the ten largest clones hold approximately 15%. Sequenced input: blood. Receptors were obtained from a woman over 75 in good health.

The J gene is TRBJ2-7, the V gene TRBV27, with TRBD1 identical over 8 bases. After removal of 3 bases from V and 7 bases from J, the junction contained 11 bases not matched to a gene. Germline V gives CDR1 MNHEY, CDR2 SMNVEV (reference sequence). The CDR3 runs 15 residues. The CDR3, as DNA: TGTGCCAGCAGTTTTGGGGCAGGGGGCATATGGGAGCAGTACTTC. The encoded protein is CASSFGAGGIWEQYF.

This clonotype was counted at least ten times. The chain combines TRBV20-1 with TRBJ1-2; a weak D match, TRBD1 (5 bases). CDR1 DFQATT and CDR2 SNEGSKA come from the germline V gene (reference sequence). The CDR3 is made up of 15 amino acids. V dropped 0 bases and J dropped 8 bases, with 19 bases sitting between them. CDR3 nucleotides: TGCAGTGCTAGAGATCTGGATTGGGGGGATAAGGGCTACACCTTC. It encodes CSARDLDWGDKGYTF.

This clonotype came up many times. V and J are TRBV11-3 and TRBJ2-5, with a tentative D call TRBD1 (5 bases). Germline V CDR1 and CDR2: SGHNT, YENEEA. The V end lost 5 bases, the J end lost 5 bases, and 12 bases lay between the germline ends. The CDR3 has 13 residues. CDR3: CASSRGRGETQYF. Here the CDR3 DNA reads TGTGCCAGCAGCAGGGGTCGTGGGGAGACCCAGTACTTC.

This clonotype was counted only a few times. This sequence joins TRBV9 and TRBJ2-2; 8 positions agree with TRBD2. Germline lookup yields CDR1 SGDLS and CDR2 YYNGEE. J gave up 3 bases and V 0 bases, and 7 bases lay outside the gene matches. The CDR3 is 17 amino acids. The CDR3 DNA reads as TGTGCCAGCAGCGTAGCTGGAGCGGGGGTTCACACCGGGGAGCTGTTTTTT. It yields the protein CASSVAGAGVHTGELFF.

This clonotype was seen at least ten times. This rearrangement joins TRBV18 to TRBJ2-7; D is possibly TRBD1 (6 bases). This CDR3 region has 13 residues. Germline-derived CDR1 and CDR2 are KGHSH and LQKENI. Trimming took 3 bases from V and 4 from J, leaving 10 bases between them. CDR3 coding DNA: TGTGCCAGCTCACCCCAGGGGACATACGAGCAGTACTTC. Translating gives CASSPQGTYEQYF.

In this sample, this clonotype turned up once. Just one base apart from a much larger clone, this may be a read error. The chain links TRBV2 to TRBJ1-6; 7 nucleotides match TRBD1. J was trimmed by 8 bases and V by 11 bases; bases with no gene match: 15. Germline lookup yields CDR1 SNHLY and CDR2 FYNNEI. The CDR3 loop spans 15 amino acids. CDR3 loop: CACTSQGVFDSPLHF. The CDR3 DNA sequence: TGTGCCTGCACCTCCCAGGGGGTCTTCGATTCACCCCTCCACTTT.

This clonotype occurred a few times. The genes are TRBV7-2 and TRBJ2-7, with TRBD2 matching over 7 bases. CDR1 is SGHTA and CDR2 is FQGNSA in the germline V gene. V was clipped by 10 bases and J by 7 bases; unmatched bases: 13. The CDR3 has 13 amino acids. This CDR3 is CAIASGVYNEQYF. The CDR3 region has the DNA TGTGCCATCGCCAGCGGGGTCTACAATGAGCAGTACTTC. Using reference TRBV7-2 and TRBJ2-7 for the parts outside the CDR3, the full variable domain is GAGVSQSPSNKVTEKGKDVELRCDPISGHTALYWYRQSLGQGLEFLIYFQGNSAPDKSGLPSDRFSAERTGGSVSTLTIQRTQQEDSAVYLCAIASGVYNEQYFGPGTRLTVT.

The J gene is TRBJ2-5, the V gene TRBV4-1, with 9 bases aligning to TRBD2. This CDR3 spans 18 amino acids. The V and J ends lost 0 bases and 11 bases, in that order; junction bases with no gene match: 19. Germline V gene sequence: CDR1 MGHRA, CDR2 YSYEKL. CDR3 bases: TGCGCCAGCAGCCAAGAGGGTCCCGAACTAGCGGGTCCAAATGGGCAGTACTTC. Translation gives CASSQEGPELAGPNGQYF.

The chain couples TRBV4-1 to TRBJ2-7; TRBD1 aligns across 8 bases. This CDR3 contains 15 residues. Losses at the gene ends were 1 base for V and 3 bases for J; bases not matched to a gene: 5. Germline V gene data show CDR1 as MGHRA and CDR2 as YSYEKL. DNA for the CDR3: TGCGCCAGCAGCCAAGGAGTGGACAGGGTCTACGAGCAGTACTTC. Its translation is CASSQGVDRVYEQYF.

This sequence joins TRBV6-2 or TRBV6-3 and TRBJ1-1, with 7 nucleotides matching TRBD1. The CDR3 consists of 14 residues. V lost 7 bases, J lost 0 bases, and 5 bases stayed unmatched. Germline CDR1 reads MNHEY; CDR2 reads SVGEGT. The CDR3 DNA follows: TGTGCCAGCAAGTTGACAGGGTTGAACACTGAAGCTTTCTTT. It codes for CASKLTGLNTEAFF.

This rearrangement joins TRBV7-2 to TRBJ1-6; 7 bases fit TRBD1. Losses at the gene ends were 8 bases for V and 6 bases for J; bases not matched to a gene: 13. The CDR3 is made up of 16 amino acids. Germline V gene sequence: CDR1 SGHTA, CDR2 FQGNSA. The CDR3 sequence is CASRVSTGRSNSPLHF. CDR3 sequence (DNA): TGTGCCAGCCGGGTATCGACAGGGAGAAGTAATTCACCCCTCCACTTT. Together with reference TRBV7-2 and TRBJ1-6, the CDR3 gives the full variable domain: GAGVSQSPSNKVTEKGKDVELRCDPISGHTALYWYRQSLGQGLEFLIYFQGNSAPDKSGLPSDRFSAERTGGSVSTLTIQRTQQEDSAVYLCASRVSTGRSNSPLHFGNGTRLTVT.

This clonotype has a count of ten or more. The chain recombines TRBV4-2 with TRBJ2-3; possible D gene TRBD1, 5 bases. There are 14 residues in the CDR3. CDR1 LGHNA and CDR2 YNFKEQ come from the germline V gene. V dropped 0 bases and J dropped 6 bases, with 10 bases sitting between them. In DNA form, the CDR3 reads TGTGCCAGCAGCCAAGACAGGGCCGGGGATACGCAGTATTTT. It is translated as CASSQDRAGDTQYF.

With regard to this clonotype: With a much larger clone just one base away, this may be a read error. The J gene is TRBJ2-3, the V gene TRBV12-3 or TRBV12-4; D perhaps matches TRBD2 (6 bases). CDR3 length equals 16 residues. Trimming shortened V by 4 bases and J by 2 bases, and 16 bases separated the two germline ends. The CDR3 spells CASSSRISGNTDTQYF. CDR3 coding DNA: TGTGCCAGCAGTTCTAGGATTAGCGGCAACACAGATACGCAGTATTTT.

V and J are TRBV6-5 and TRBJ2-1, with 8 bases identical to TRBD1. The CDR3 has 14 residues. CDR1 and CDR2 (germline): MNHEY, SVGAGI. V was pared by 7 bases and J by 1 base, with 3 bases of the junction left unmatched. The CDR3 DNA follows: TGTGCCAGCAATACAGGGGGGTCCTACAATGAGCAGTTCTTC. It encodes CASNTGGSYNEQFF.

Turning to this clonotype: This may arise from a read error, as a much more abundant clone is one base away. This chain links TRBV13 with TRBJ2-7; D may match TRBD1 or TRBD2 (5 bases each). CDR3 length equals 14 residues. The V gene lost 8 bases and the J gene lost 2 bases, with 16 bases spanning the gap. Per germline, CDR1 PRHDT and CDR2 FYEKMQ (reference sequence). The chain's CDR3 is CASGSGAVPYEQYF. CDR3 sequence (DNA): TGTGCCAGCGGTTCCGGGGCAGTGCCCTACGAGCAGTACTTC.

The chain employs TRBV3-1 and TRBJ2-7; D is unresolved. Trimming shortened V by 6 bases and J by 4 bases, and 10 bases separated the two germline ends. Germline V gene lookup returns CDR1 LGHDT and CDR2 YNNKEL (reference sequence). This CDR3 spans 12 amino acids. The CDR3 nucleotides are TGTGCCAGCAGTAATATACGATACGAGCAGTACTTC. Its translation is CASSNIRYEQYF.

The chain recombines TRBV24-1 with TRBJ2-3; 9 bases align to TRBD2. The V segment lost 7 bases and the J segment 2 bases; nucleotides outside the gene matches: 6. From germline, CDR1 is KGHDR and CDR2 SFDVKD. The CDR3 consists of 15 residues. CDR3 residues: CATSRSSGTTDTQYF. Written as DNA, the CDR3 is TGTGCCACCAGCCGATCTAGCGGGACCACAGATACGCAGTATTTT.

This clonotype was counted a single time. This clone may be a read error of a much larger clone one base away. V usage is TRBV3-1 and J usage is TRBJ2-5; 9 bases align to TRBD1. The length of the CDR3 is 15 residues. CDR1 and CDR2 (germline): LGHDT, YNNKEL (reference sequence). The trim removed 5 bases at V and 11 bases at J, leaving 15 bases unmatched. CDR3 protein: CASSFPGQGWHEQYF. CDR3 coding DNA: TGTGCCAGCAGCTTCCCGGGACAGGGTTGGCATGAGCAGTACTTC.

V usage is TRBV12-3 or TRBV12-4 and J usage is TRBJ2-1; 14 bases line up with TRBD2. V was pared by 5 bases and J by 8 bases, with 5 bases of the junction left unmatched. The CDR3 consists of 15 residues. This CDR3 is CASSRGLAGVYEQFF. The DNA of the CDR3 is TGTGCCAGCAGTCGGGGACTAGCGGGAGTGTATGAGCAGTTCTTC.

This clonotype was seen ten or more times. This CDR3 is CSARTDRGSRETQYF. CDR3 in DNA: TGCAGTGCTCGGACGGACAGGGGATCTCGAGAGACCCAGTACTTC. The gene calls are TRBV20-1 and TRBJ2-5; TRBD1 agrees at 9 bases. The CDR3 has 15 amino acids. CDR1 and CDR2 from the germline V gene are DFQATT and SNEGSKA (reference sequence). V was pared by 5 bases and J by 4 bases, with 11 bases of the junction left unmatched.

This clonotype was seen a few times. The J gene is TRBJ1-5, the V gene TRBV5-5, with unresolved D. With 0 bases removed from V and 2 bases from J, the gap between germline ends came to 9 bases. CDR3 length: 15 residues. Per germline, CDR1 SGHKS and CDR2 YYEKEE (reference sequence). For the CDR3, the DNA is TGTGCCAGCAGCTTGGGTTGGGTAGGCAATCAGCCCCAGCATTTT. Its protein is CASSLGWVGNQPQHF.

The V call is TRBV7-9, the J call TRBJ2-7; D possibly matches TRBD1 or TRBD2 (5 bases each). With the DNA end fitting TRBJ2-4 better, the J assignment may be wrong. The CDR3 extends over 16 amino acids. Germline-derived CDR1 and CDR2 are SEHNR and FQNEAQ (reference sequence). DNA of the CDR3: TGTGCCAGCAGCATCGGGCCACGGGGACCCAAAAACATTCAGTACTTC. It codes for CASSIGPRGPKNIQYF.

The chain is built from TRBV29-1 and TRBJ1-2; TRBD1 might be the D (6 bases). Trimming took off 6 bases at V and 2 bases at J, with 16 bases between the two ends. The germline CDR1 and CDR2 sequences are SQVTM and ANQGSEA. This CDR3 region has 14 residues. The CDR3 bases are TGCAGCGTCGAGGGGGAGACAAACAACTATGGCTACACCTTC. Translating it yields CSVEGETNNYGYTF.

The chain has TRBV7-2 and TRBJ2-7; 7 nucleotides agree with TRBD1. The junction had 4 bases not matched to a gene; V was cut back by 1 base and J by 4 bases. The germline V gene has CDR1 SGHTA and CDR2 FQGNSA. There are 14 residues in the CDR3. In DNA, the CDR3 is TGTGCCAGCAGCTTAGGCAGGGGGAAGTACGAGCAGTACTTC. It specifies CASSLGRGKYEQYF.

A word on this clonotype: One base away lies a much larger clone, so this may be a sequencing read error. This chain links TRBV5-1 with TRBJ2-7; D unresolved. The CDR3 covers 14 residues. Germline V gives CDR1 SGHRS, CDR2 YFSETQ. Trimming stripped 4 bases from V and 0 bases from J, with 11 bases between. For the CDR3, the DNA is TGCGCCAGCAGCGCAAGTTATTACTCCTACGAGCAGTACTTC. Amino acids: CASSASYYSYEQYF.

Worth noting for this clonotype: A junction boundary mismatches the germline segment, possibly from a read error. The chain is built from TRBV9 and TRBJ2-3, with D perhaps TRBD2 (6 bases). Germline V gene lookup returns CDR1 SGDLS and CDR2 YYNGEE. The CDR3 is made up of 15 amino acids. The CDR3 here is CASSVVASESDTRYF. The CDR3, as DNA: TGTGCCAGCAGCGTAGTGGCTAGCGAATCAGATACGCGGTATTTT.

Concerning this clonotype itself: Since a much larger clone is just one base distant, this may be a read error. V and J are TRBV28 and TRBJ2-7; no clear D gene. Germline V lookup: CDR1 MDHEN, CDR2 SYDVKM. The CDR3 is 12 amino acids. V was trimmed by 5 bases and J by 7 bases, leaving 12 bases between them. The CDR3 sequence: CASSLWRSEQYF. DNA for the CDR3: TGTGCCAGCAGTCTTTGGCGCAGTGAGCAGTACTTC.

The CDR3 loop reads CASSLAAEAQYF. In nucleotides, the CDR3 is TGTGCCAGCAGCTTAGCGGCGGAGGCCCAGTACTTC. This rearrangement joins TRBV7-6 to TRBJ2-5; D might be TRBD2 (5 bases). Germline-derived CDR1 and CDR2 are SGHVS and FNYEAQ. The length of the CDR3 is 12 residues. V lost 0 bases and J lost 9, with 8 bases in between.

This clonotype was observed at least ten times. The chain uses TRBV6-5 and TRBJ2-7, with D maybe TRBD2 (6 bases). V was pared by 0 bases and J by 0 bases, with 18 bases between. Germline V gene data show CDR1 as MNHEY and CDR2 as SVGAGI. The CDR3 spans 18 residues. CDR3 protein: CASSYSRARGASSYEQYF. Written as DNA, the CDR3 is TGTGCCAGCAGTTACTCTAGGGCTCGCGGGGCGAGCTCCTACGAGCAGTACTTC.

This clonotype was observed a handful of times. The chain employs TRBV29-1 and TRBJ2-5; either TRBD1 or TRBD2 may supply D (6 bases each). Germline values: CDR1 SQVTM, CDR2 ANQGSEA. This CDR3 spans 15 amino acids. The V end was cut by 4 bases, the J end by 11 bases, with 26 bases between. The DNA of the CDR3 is TGCAGCGTTGGAGGGGGGAGTACTAGAGGGAATGAGCAGTACTTC. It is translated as CSVGGGSTRGNEQYF. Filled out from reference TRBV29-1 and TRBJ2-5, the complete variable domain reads SAVISQKPSRDICQRGTSLTIQCQVDSQVTMMFWYRQQPGQSLTLIATANQGSEATYESGFVIDKFPISRPNLTFSTLTVSNMSPEDSSIYLCSVGGGSTRGNEQYFGPGTRLLVL.

The DNA for the CDR3 is TGCAGCGTAGGACAGGGGGCCAACTATGGCTACACCTTC. Its protein product is CSVGQGANYGYTF. V gene TRBV29-1 combines with J gene TRBJ1-2, with 11 bases identical to TRBD1. The CDR3 is 13 residues long. Germline values: CDR1 SQVTM, CDR2 ANQGSEA. With 6 bases clipped from V and 2 bases from J, the junction kept 2 bases outside the gene matches.